This T cell receptor (beta chain) was captured by sequencing in a study of control samples from healthy donors and cancer patients. Germline values: CDR1 SGHRS, CDR2 YFSETQ. V was pared by 4 bases and J by 0 bases, with 6 bases of the junction left unmatched. The CDR3 totals 15 residues. Here immunoSEQ multiplex PCR was the method, and the copy in TCRdb shows in-frame clones only, minus some. Among 80,000 to 100,000 clones listed, about 79% were seen once. The chain is built from TRBV5-1 and TRBJ1-2; 7 bases line up with TRBD1. The origin of this receptor is a woman aged 25 to 39 in good health. Sample: blood. CDR3 bases: TGCGCCAGCAGCCCTACAGGGGCCCCTAACTATGGCTACACCTTC. This gives the protein CASSPTGAPNYGYTF.